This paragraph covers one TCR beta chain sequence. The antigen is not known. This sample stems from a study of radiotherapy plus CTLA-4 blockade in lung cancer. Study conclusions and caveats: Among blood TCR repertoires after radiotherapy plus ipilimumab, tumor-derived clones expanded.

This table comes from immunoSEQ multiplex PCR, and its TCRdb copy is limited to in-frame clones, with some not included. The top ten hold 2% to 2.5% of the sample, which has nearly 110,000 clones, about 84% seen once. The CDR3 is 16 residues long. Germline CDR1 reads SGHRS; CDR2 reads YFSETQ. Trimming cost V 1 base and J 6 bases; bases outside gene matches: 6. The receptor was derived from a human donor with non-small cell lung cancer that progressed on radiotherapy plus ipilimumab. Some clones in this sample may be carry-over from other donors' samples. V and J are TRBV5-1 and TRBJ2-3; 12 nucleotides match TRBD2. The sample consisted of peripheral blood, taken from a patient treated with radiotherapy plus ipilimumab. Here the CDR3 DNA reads TGCGCCAGCAGCTTGCCCCTAGCGGGGGGGCAGGATACGCAGTATTTT. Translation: CASSLPLAGGQDTQYF.